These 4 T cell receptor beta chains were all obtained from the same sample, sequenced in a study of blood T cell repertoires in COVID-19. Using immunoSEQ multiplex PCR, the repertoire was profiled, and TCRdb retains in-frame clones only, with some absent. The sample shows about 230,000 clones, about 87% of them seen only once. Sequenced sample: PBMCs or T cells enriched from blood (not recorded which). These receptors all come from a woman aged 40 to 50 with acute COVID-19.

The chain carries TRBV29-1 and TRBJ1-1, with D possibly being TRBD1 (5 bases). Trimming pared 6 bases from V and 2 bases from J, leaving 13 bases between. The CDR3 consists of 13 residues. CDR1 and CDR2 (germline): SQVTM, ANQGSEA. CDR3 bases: TGCAGCGTGAGTCGGGGGAGTAACACTGAAGCTTTCTTT. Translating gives CSVSRGSNTEAFF.

DNA of the CDR3: TGCGCCAGCAGCCTTTTAGCGGGGGCCGGGGAGCAGTACTTC. It encodes CASSLLAGAGEQYF. This chain joins TRBV4-3 and TRBJ2-7; 9 nucleotides line up with TRBD2. This CDR3 comprises 14 residues. CDR1 and CDR2 (germline): LGHNA, YSLEER. The J segment lost 7 bases and the V segment lost 4 bases, leaving 8 bases of the junction unmatched.

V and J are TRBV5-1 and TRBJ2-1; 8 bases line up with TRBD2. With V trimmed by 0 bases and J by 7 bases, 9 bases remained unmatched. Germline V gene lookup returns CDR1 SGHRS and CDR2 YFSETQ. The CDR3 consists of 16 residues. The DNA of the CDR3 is TGCGCCAGCAGCTTGGAATTAACTAGCGGAAGAAATGAGCAGTTCTTC. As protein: CASSLELTSGRNEQFF.

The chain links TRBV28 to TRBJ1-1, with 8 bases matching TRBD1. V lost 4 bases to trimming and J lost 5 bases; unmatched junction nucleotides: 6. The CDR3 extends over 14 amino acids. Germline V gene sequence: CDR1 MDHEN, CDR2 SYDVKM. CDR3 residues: CASSSGQGSTEAFF. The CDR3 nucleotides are TGTGCCAGCAGTTCAGGACAGGGTTCTACTGAAGCTTTCTTT.